These T cell receptor beta chains were read from a single sample in a study of radiation and T cells in renal cell carcinoma. TCRdb's table, derived via immunoSEQ multiplex PCR, lists solely in-frame clones and lacks some. The sample holds tens of thousands of clones, around 81% seen once. Sample: blood, taken from a patient whose treatment included radiotherapy and nephrectomy. These receptors originate from a man aged 50 or older with renal cell carcinoma. CDR3s include the opening cysteine and the closing phenylalanine or tryptophan. D genes are given only for firm matches. A row's size may be missing; if present it is once, few, many or a size class.

v_gene: TRBV19
d_gene: -
j_gene: TRBJ1-1
abundance: once
CDR3aa: CASGTRDAAMNTEAFF
CDR3nt: TGTGCCAGTGGGACCCGGGACGCGGCGATGAACACTGAAGCTTTCTTT

v_gene: TRBV5-1
d_gene: -
j_gene: TRBJ2-1
abundance: -
CDR3aa: CASSPLSGGNEQFF
CDR3nt: TGCGCCAGCAGCCCTCTTAGTGGGGGGAATGAGCAGTTCTTC

v_gene: TRBV13
d_gene: -
j_gene: TRBJ1-1
abundance: -
CDR3aa: CASSSGGENTEAFF
CDR3nt: TGTGCCAGCAGCTCCGGGGGGGAGAACACTGAAGCTTTCTTT

v_gene: TRBV7-9
d_gene: TRBD1
j_gene: TRBJ1-2
abundance: -
CDR3aa: CASSVGQNYGYTF
CDR3nt: TGTGCCAGCAGCGTGGGACAGAACTATGGCTACACCTTC

v_gene: TRBV29-1
d_gene: TRBD1
j_gene: TRBJ2-7
abundance: -
CDR3aa: CSVTGTGGGFLNEQYF
CDR3nt: TGCAGCGTGACCGGGACAGGGGGCGGCTTTCTCAACGAGCAGTACTTC

v_gene: TRBV7-8
d_gene: TRBD1
j_gene: TRBJ1-1
abundance: -
CDR3aa: CASSFFRDRIPTVNTEAFF
CDR3nt: TGTGCCAGCAGCTTTTTCCGGGACAGGATTCCAACAGTGAACACTGAAGCTTTCTTT

v_gene: TRBV27
d_gene: TRBD2
j_gene: TRBJ2-2
abundance: -
CDR3aa: CASSKGTISGELFF
CDR3nt: TGTGCCAGCTCCAAAGGGACTATTTCCGGGGAGCTGTTTTTT

v_gene: TRBV7-3
d_gene: TRBD2
j_gene: TRBJ2-1
abundance: -
CDR3aa: CASSPGLESIDEQFF
CDR3nt: TGTGCCAGCAGCCCCGGACTAGAGTCTATCGATGAGCAGTTCTTC

v_gene: TRBV7-9
d_gene: -
j_gene: TRBJ2-7
abundance: -
CDR3aa: CASSLGGGLSYEQYF
CDR3nt: TGTGCCAGCAGTCTAGGTGGCGGACTCTCCTACGAGCAGTACTTC

v_gene: TRBV9
d_gene: TRBD2
j_gene: TRBJ2-1
abundance: -
CDR3aa: CASSVDVQTSGTHEQFF
CDR3nt: TGTGCCAGCAGCGTAGATGTGCAGACTAGCGGGACCCATGAGCAGTTCTTC

v_gene: TRBV21-1
d_gene: -
j_gene: TRBJ2-5
abundance: -
CDR3aa: CARGTGYQETQYF
CDR3nt: TGTGCCAGAGGAACAGGGTACCAAGAGACCCAGTACTTC

v_gene: TRBV5-1
d_gene: TRBD1
j_gene: TRBJ1-3
abundance: -
CDR3aa: CASGQGSSGNTIYF
CDR3nt: TGCGCCAGTGGACAGGGGTCCTCTGGAAACACCATATATTTT

v_gene: TRBV11-2
d_gene: -
j_gene: TRBJ1-2
abundance: -
CDR3aa: CASSPGGTYYTF
CDR3nt: TGTGCCAGCAGCCCGGGAGGAACCTACTACACCTTC